One sample yielded the 10 T cell receptor beta chains listed below, sequenced in a study of T-cell reconstitution after alpha-beta-depleted transplantation in children. For TCRbeta, the library was prepared with unique molecular identifiers. MiXCR was run by TCRdb on the PCR reads, yielding one entry per CDR3 protein. The sample gives 250,000 to 350,000 distinct CDR3 sequences, approximately 9.6% of which show up once; around 10% is in the top ten. The sample here was PBMCs from the stem cell graft donor, taken from the stem cell graft. These receptors were obtained from a human donor who donated a stem cell graft to a child with SCID.

The V call is TRBV27, the J call TRBJ1-1; a possible D gene is TRBD1 (5 bases). CDR3 length: 14 amino acids. Trimming cost V 2 bases and J 5 bases, with 12 bases left between them. The germline gives CDR1 MNHEY, CDR2 SMNVEV (reference sequence). In DNA form, the CDR3 reads TGTGCCAGCAGTTTACTGGGGCTCGAGACTGAAGCTTTCTTT. It is translated as CASSLLGLETEAFF.

This chain links TRBV10-3 with TRBJ2-2; D remains ambiguous. The CDR3 is made up of 15 amino acids. Trimming stripped 3 bases from V and 4 bases from J, with 12 bases between. The V gene's germline CDR1 is ENHRY and CDR2 SYGVKD. CDR3 sequence: CAISDSGRPTGELFF. The CDR3 DNA reads TGTGCCATCAGTGATAGTGGTAGGCCCACCGGGGAGCTGTTTTTT.

This clonotype was seen a handful of times. The CDR3 region has the DNA TGCAGTGCTAGAGCCCCGGGAAGCGGGGGAGAGACCCAGTACTTC. Its translation: CSARAPGSGGETQYF. The chain carries TRBV20-1 and TRBJ2-5, with 8 bases that match TRBD2. CDR1 is DFQATT and CDR2 is SNEGSKA in the germline V gene (reference sequence). The CDR3 runs to 15 residues. Unmatched junction bases numbered 8, after V lost 1 base and J lost 4 bases.

This clonotype was detected a few times. The chain's CDR3 is CSATPGPLSNQPQHF. The DNA of the CDR3 is TGCAGTGCTACCCCGGGACCCTTGAGCAATCAGCCCCAGCATTTT. This rearrangement joins TRBV20-1 to TRBJ1-5; a weak D match, TRBD1 (5 bases). The ends were cut back, 4 bases at V and 1 base at J, with 14 bases in the middle. Germline CDR1 and CDR2: DFQATT and SNEGSKA (reference sequence). This CDR3 has 15 amino acids.

At least ten counts were recorded for this clonotype. The CDR3 sequence: CASSLIQGRNIQYF. DNA of the CDR3: TGTGCCAGCAGTTTGATTCAGGGCAGGAACATTCAGTACTTC. This sequence joins TRBV28 and TRBJ2-4, with a weak D call TRBD1 (5 bases). Germline CDR1 and CDR2: MDHEN and SYDVKM. CDR3 length: 14 amino acids. V was cut by 3 bases and J by 7 bases, with 13 bases left in between. Drawing the rest from reference TRBV28 and TRBJ2-4, the complete variable domain is DVKVTQSSRYLVKRTGEKVFLECVQDMDHENMFWYRQDPGLGLRLIYFSYDVKMKEKGDIPEGYSVSREKKERFSLILESASTNQTSMYLCASSLIQGRNIQYFGAGTRLSVL.

The chain employs TRBV20-1 and TRBJ2-1; D might be TRBD1 (6 bases). Germline V gives CDR1 DFQATT, CDR2 SNEGSKA (reference sequence). V was trimmed by 3 bases and J by 4 bases, leaving 13 bases between them. This CDR3 has 14 amino acids. CDR3 residues: CSARIRDIYNEQFF. The CDR3 DNA reads as TGCAGTGCTAGGATCCGGGACATTTACAATGAGCAGTTCTTC.

The chain carries TRBV5-1 and TRBJ1-1; D ambiguous. The CDR3 spans 13 residues. V was clipped by 4 bases and J by 1 base, with 8 bases between them. Germline CDR1 reads SGHRS; CDR2 reads YFSETQ. The CDR3 sequence is CASSAIKNTEAFF. CDR3 nucleotide sequence: TGCGCCAGCAGCGCCATTAAGAACACTGAAGCTTTCTTT.

The chain has TRBV5-1 and TRBJ2-2; TRBD1 matches at 9 bases. CDR3 length equals 15 residues. Germline V gives CDR1 SGHRS, CDR2 YFSETQ. The V segment lost 4 bases and the J segment 6 bases; nucleotides outside the gene matches: 7. CDR3 in amino acids: CASSLLGDRAGELFF. DNA of the CDR3: TGCGCCAGCAGCCTCCTGGGGGACAGGGCCGGGGAGCTGTTTTTT.

The chain joins TRBV5-5 to TRBJ2-7; a possible D gene is TRBD1 (6 bases). Germline CDR1 and CDR2: SGHKS and YYEKEE (reference sequence). There are 15 residues in the CDR3. V was pared by 1 base and J by 4 bases, with 15 bases between. CDR3 amino acids: CASSLSPTGSYEQYF. The CDR3 region has the DNA TGTGCCAGCAGCTTGTCCCCCACAGGGTCTTACGAGCAGTACTTC.

The rearrangement joins TRBV9 to TRBJ1-1; D gene ambiguous. Germline lookup yields CDR1 SGDLS and CDR2 YYNGEE. This CDR3 has 14 amino acids. The V end was cut by 0 bases, the J end by 0 bases, with 6 bases between. This chain's CDR3 is CASSVGPMNTEAFF. Written as DNA, the CDR3 is TGTGCCAGCAGCGTAGGCCCGATGAACACTGAAGCTTTCTTT.